Shown below are 8 T cell receptor beta chains from a single sample sequenced in a study of T-cell memory formation after mild COVID-19. Via MiXCR, TCRdb re-called the 5' RACE reads, giving one row per CDR3 protein. Among some 300,000 distinct CDR3 sequences listed, more than 20% were seen once. Material for sequencing was PBMCs or a T cell subset sorted from them (not recorded which). The receptors here all came from a man in his late teens or twenties who had mild COVID-19 (a few samples of this study predate the infection). Cell type and time point are not known.

This rearrangement joins TRBV3-1 to TRBJ2-7; the D is unclear. CDR1 and CDR2 from the germline V gene are LGHDT and YNNKEL (reference sequence). V was shortened by 4 bases and J by 0 bases, with 4 bases between the two germline ends. The CDR3 totals 12 residues. The CDR3 region has the DNA TGTGCCAGCAGCCCAACCTCCTACGAGCAGTACGTC. It yields the protein CASSPTSYEQYV.

The V call is TRBV6-2 or TRBV6-3, the J call TRBJ2-2, with TRBD2 matching 12 bases. The CDR3 is made up of 15 amino acids. Trimming took 5 bases from V and 3 from J; bases not matched to a gene: 1. In germline, CDR1 is MNHEY, CDR2 SVGEGT. The CDR3 DNA follows: TGTGCCAGCAGTCGACTAGCGGGGGACACCGGGGAGCTGTTTTTT. Its translation is CASSRLAGDTGELFF.

This clonotype was observed a handful of times. The V gene is TRBV5-1, the J gene TRBJ2-1; 9 bases line up with TRBD1. This CDR3 has 16 amino acids. From germline, CDR1 is SGHRS and CDR2 YFSETQ. V dropped 0 bases and J dropped 3; count of bases not matched to a gene: 4. This chain's CDR3 is CASSLVGTGNYNEQFF. In DNA, the CDR3 is TGCGCCAGCAGCTTGGTGGGGACAGGGAACTACAATGAGCAGTTCTTC.

This clonotype was found a few times. The V gene is TRBV4-1, the J gene TRBJ1-5; weak D call: TRBD1 (5 bases). The CDR3 is made up of 15 amino acids. V dropped 0 bases and J dropped 3 bases, with 9 bases sitting between them. CDR1 and CDR2 (germline): MGHRA, YSYEKL. The CDR3 spells CASSQEGHYNQPQHF. Here the CDR3 DNA reads TGCGCCAGCAGCCAAGAGGGGCACTACAATCAGCCCCAGCATTTT.

This clonotype has a handful of counts. V usage is TRBV12-3 or TRBV12-4 and J usage is TRBJ2-1; 10 positions agree with TRBD2. There are 15 residues in the CDR3. The trim removed 6 bases at V and 8 bases at J, leaving 10 bases unmatched. The CDR3 spells CASRSTSGDGDEQFF. The CDR3 coding sequence is TGTGCCAGCAGATCCACTAGCGGGGACGGCGATGAGCAGTTCTTC.

This clonotype was counted between two and nine times. V gene TRBV5-1 combines with J gene TRBJ1-1; tentatively, D is TRBD1 (5 bases). Per the germline V gene, CDR1 is SGHRS and CDR2 is YFSETQ. The CDR3 extends over 12 amino acids. Deletions cut 7 bases from V and 4 bases from J, with 11 bases between. CDR3 sequence (DNA): TGCGCCAGCGGGGCGCCGGGCACTGAAGCTTTCTTT. Protein: CASGAPGTEAFF.

The genes are TRBV11-2 and TRBJ2-7, with D perhaps given as TRBD1 or TRBD2 (6 bases each). Germline V gene sequence: CDR1 SGHAT, CDR2 FQNNGV. Trimming stripped 3 bases from V and 4 bases from J, with 19 bases between. The CDR3 extends over 16 amino acids. CDR3 residues: CASSLIGGGIGYEQYF. The CDR3 DNA is TGTGCCAGCAGCTTGATAGGAGGGGGGATCGGGTACGAGCAGTACTTC. The full variable domain, in which reference TRBV11-2 and TRBJ2-7 provide the parts outside the CDR3, is EAGVAQSPRYKIIEKRQSVAFWCNPISGHATLYWYQQILGQGPKLLIQFQNNGVVDDSQLPKDRFSAERLKGVDSTLKIQPAKLEDSAVYLCASSLIGGGIGYEQYFGPGTRLTVT.

This clonotype was found many times. The gene calls are TRBV5-1 and TRBJ2-7; D remains ambiguous. The germline V gene has CDR1 SGHRS and CDR2 YFSETQ. The germline V and J ends were trimmed by 0 bases and 0 bases, with 7 bases remaining between them. The length of the CDR3 is 14 residues. The CDR3 loop reads CASSLGQSSYEQYF. DNA of the CDR3: TGCGCCAGCAGCTTGGGCCAAAGCTCCTACGAGCAGTACTTC.